This TCR beta chain was sequenced for a study of blood T cell repertoires in COVID-19. In the study overall: Acute and convalescent COVID-19 samples came from the United States, Italy and Spain. T cells, B-cell-depleted T cells, or PBMCs supplied cDNA or gDNA.

Under the authors' procedure: Amplification from reference gene primers served as the basis for estimated nucleated cell counts. TCRdb's copy holds only in-frame clones and misses some; the assay was immunoSEQ multiplex PCR. For V, J and clone size, that table is used; D and trimming come from the DNA. The data contain roughly 120,000 clones, more than 75% of them singletons. After removal of 3 bases from V and 4 bases from J, the junction contained 2 bases not matched to a gene. CDR1 and CDR2 from the germline V gene are MGHRA and YSYEKL. The CDR3 has 14 amino acids. The sample comprised peripheral blood. The chain joins TRBV4-1 to TRBJ2-5; 10 nucleotides agree with TRBD2. The source of this sequence is a woman between 45 and 60 years old with acute or convalescent COVID-19. DNA for the CDR3: TGCGCCAGCAGCCAGGGGACTAGCGTAGAGACCCAGTACTTC. This sequence encodes CASSQGTSVETQYF.